This T cell receptor (beta chain) was captured by sequencing in a study of identical twins. Each CDR3 protein is one row after TCRdb ran MiXCR on the 5' RACE reads. The data hold 450,000 to 650,000 distinct CDR3 sequences, with approximately 10% observed a single time. The sample holds many counts of this clonotype. V gave up 7 bases and J gave up 0 bases, with 22 bases separating them. This CDR3 spans 17 amino acids. CDR1 and CDR2 from the germline V gene are SQVTM and ANQGSEA. These same data were also listed under a study on yellow fever vaccine responses in identical twins.

The TCR originated in a woman aged 18-35 years in good health. Source material: PBMCs. The rearrangement uses TRBV29-1 and TRBJ2-1, with D maybe TRBD1 (6 bases). For the CDR3, the DNA is TGCAGCGAGCTGACAGGACTGGCGAATAGCTCCTACAATGAGCAGTTCTTC. This codes for CSELTGLANSSYNEQFF.